The TCR beta chain under discussion was sequenced for a study of blood T cells in healthy people across ages. Whole-study results and caveats: A roughly linear age-dependent decrease characterized TCR beta diversity per million T cells. Total diversity from one million sequenced T cells was likely underestimated.

Comments on this clonotype: What it recognizes is unknown.

Trimming pared 5 bases from V and 0 bases from J, leaving 8 bases between. The CDR3 is 15 amino acids. Germline CDR1 is SNHLY and CDR2 is FYNNEI. Together with a sample-barcoded 5' primer, a J-beta primer mix was included in a second PCR lasting about 7 to 11 cycles. Using its own MiXCR run on the 5' RACE reads, TCRdb lists one record per CDR3 protein. This table holds about 1.6 million distinct CDR3 sequences, roughly 32% found once. The chain employs TRBV2 and TRBJ2-6; D is ambiguous. Source material: blood. This receptor was taken from a woman in her twenties or thirties in good health. The CDR3 spells CASSLYNSGANVLTF. The CDR3 coding sequence is TGTGCCAGCAGTCTCTACAACTCTGGGGCCAACGTCCTGACTTTC.